These 9 T cell receptor beta chains were sequenced from one sample in a study of beta chain features in type 1 diabetes (dated by TCRdb to 2017 to 2018). Library preparation used the immunoSEQ multiplex PCR assay. The entire amount of isolated RNA was reverse transcribed using the High Capacity cDNA Reverse Transcription Kit, so the sequenced TCRB transcripts were expressed ones. TCRdb retrieved this table from immuneACCESS and kept in-frame rearrangements only. Not all clones are present; in checked studies, unresolved V genes account for under half, and no reason is known for the remainder. For this sample there are some 300,000 clones; 7% to 9% appear just once. Approximately 0.99% of the sample rests with the top ten. Sequencing used central memory CD4+ T cells from blood. These receptors all come from a woman younger than 30 in good health.

The CDR3 reads CASNHLENSPLHF. CDR3 nucleotides: TGTGCCAGCAATCACCTGGAGAATTCACCCCTCCACTTT. V is TRBV6-6 and J is TRBJ1-6; D gene ambiguous. V gave up 7 bases and J gave up 7 bases, with 11 bases separating them. The CDR3 contains 13 residues. Germline values: CDR1 MNHNY, CDR2 SVGAGI (reference sequence).

This clone was recorded a few times. The genes are TRBV2 and TRBJ1-5, with 7 bases lining up with TRBD1. Losses at the gene ends were 5 bases for V and 4 bases for J; bases not matched to a gene: 8. The germline V gene has CDR1 SNHLY and CDR2 FYNNEI. This CDR3 is 15 amino acids long. Written as DNA, the CDR3 is TGTGCCAGCAGTCGCATGGGACAGCTAAATCAGCCCCAGCATTTT. The encoded protein is CASSRMGQLNQPQHF.

This clone has a count of ten or more. The chain employs TRBV7-4 and TRBJ2-7; a weak D match, TRBD1 (6 bases). The CDR3 is 15 residues long. V was cut by 3 bases and J by 1 base, with 13 bases left in between. Germline assignment: CDR1 SGHVT and CDR2 SQSDAQ. The CDR3 spells CASSFPRGGSYEQYV. CDR3 nucleotides: TGTGCCAGCAGCTTCCCCAGGGGTGGATCCTACGAGCAGTACGTC.

The V and J genes are TRBV7-3 and TRBJ1-6; D call uncertain. V was shortened by 5 bases and J by 7 bases, with 15 bases between the two germline ends. Germline CDR1 reads SGHTA; CDR2 reads FQGTGA. The CDR3 has 15 residues. The CDR3 region has the DNA TGTGCCAGCAGCGAGGGCCTTTCCGTCAATTCACCCCTCCACTTT. Residues: CASSEGLSVNSPLHF. Supplemented by reference TRBV7-3 and TRBJ1-6, the full variable domain reads GAGVSQTPSNKVTEKGKYVELRCDPISGHTALYWYRQSLGQGPEFLIYFQGTGAADDSGLPNDRFFAVRPEGSVSTLKIQRTERGDSAVYLCASSEGLSVNSPLHFGNGTRLTVT.

Only a few counts were recorded for this clone. The chain uses TRBV27 and TRBJ2-5; D unresolved. The CDR3 has 13 amino acids. Trimming stripped 5 bases from V and 2 bases from J, with 9 bases between. Germline V gene sequence: CDR1 MNHEY, CDR2 SMNVEV (reference sequence). The CDR3 DNA reads TGTGCCAGCAGTGAAAACCATCAAGAGACCCAGTACTTC. Amino acids: CASSENHQETQYF.

This chain joins TRBV4-1 and TRBJ2-5; a possible D gene is TRBD2 (6 bases). Germline assignment: CDR1 MGHRA and CDR2 YSYEKL. V lost 3 bases to trimming and J lost 5 bases, with 16 bases between them. CDR3 length equals 15 residues. This chain's CDR3 is CASSQGGRGRETQYF. CDR3 in DNA: TGCGCCAGCAGCCAGGGGGGACGGGGCCGTGAGACCCAGTACTTC.

This clone was detected a few times. The gene calls are TRBV29-1 and TRBJ2-1; 7 positions match TRBD1. J gave up 8 bases and V 7 bases, and 14 bases lay outside the gene matches. CDR3 length: 14 amino acids. Germline CDR1 and CDR2: SQVTM and ANQGSEA. CDR3 sequence: CSGRDSTLWDEQFF. The CDR3 region has the DNA TGCAGCGGCAGGGACAGCACCCTTTGGGATGAGCAGTTCTTC.

In this sample, this clone turned up many times. The identical CDR3 is also encoded by other nucleotide sequences in the sample. DNA of the CDR3: TGTGCCAGCTCACCAAGTAGGGGCACTGAAGCTTTCTTT. Protein sequence: CASSPSRGTEAFF. The chain employs TRBV18 and TRBJ1-1; D might be TRBD1 (5 bases). V lost 2 bases to trimming and J lost 4 bases, with 8 bases between them. Looked up from germline, CDR1 is KGHSH and CDR2 is LQKENI. The CDR3 loop spans 13 amino acids. The whole variable domain, filled in from reference TRBV18 and TRBJ1-1, reads NAGVMQNPRHLVRRRGQEARLRCSPMKGHSHVYWYRQLPEEGLKFMVYLQKENIIDESGMPKERFSAEFPKEGPSILRIQQVVRGDSAAYFCASSPSRGTEAFFGQGTRLTVV.

This clone was found a few times. The gene calls are TRBV18 and TRBJ2-4, with D possibly matching TRBD2 (6 bases). CDR3 length: 14 amino acids. The germline V gene has CDR1 KGHSH and CDR2 LQKENI. Between the trimmed V and J ends, which lost 6 bases and 7 bases, there was a span of 16 bases. In DNA, the CDR3 is TGTGCCAGCTCCCCCACTAGCCGGGACAACATTCAGTACTTC. Translation gives CASSPTSRDNIQYF.